This TCR beta chain was sequenced during a study of Graves' ophthalmopathy and Graves' hyperthyroidism. Exclusion covered patients with other autoimmune diseases or uncontrolled infections (as well as pregnancy or lactation). Each diagnosis was determined on the basis of clinical symptoms, serum thyroxine, TRAb, thyroid ultrasound and orbital computed tomography. PBMCs originated in less than 11 ml of fresh peripheral blood. This clonotype was picked up a small number of times. TCR beta CDR3 amplification used RNA transcripts. After a first-round RT-PCR with HTBI primers, a second-round multiplex PCR was run. A single record per CDR3 protein comes from TCRdb applying MiXCR to the multiplex PCR reads. The data show about 220,000 distinct CDR3 sequences, about a fifth seen once. Sample: peripheral blood. The source is a woman between 50 and 59 years old with Graves' ophthalmopathy.

CDR3 in amino acids: CASSNRGRGTEAFF. The CDR3 DNA reads as TGTGCCAGCAGTAACAGGGGGCGAGGCACTGAAGCTTTCTTT. This rearrangement joins TRBV6-5 to TRBJ1-1, with 9 bases aligning to TRBD1. V was clipped by 5 bases and J by 4 bases; unmatched bases: 5. Germline V gene sequence: CDR1 MNHEY, CDR2 SVGAGI. The CDR3 loop spans 14 amino acids.